This T cell receptor (beta chain) was captured in a study of blood T cell repertoires in COVID-19. Study-level background: The analysed material was cDNA or gDNA that came from T cells, B-cell-depleted T cells, or PBMCs.

The CDR3 runs to 16 residues. V was cut by 1 base and J by 6 bases, with 15 bases left in between. The germline V gene encodes CDR1 SSHAT and CDR2 FNYEAQ (reference sequence). Sequencing was performed with immunoSEQ multiplex PCR; in TCRdb, only in-frame clones are kept and a portion is missing. The table shows some 200,000 clones, with around nine tenths occurring only once. V gene TRBV7-7 combines with J gene TRBJ2-2; D is uncertain. The sequence was obtained from a man aged 55-75 years with active or convalescent COVID-19. The sequencing sample was made of peripheral blood. The CDR3 here is CASSLETAVGAGELFF. The CDR3 DNA follows: TGTGCCAGCAGCTTAGAGACGGCGGTTGGAGCCGGGGAGCTGTTTTTT.